The present T cell receptor (beta chain) was sequenced within a study of radiation and T cells in renal cell carcinoma. This CDR3 is 15 amino acids long. Trimming removed 7 bases from V and 5 bases from J, with 19 bases in between. In germline, CDR1 is MNHEY, CDR2 SMNVEV (reference sequence). Time point reported: blood 4 weeks post-SBRT, at nephrectomy. Treatment indicated: 15 Gy SBRT to primary tumor, nephrectomy 4 weeks later. Sequencing used immunoSEQ multiplex PCR; TCRdb keeps in-frame clones, though not all of them. The table shows 75,000 to 90,000 clones, with 89% occurring only once. Sample: blood, taken from a patient whose treatment included radiotherapy and nephrectomy. The origin of this receptor is a woman in her 70s with renal cell carcinoma. The rearrangement links TRBV27 to TRBJ2-3; D ambiguous. CDR3 sequence (DNA): TGTGCCAGCACCCACCGGGCGGTCCACAGAGATACGCAGTATTTT. Its translation is CASTHRAVHRDTQYF.